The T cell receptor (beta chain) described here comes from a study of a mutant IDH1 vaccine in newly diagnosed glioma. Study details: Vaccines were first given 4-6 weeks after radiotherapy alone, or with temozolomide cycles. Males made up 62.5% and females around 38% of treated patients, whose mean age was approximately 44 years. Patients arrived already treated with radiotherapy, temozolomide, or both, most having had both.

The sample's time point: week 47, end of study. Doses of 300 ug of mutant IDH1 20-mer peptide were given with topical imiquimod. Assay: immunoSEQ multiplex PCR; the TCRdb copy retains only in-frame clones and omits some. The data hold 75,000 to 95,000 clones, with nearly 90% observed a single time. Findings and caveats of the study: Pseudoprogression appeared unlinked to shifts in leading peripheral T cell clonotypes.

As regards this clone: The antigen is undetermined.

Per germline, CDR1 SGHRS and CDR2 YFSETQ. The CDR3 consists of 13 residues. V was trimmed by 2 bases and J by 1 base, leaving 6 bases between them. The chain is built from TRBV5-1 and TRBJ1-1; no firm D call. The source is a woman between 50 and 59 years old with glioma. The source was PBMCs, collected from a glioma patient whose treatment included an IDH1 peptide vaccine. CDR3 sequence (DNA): TGCGCCAGCAGCTTTTCGGAGAACACTGAAGCTTTCTTT. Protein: CASSFSENTEAFF.